The present TCR beta chain was sequenced within a study of blood T cell repertoires in COVID-19 (dated by TCRdb to 2018 to 2021). At the level of the whole study: The collaborator samples originated in the United States, Italy and Spain and spanned the acute and convalescent phases of COVID-19. Samples were obtained from the ongoing ImmuneRACE study (first 160 participants) and from 1,200 or so subjects provided by 6 global collaborators. Where available, HLA class I and class II types were taken from metadata supplied by the sample provider and were not determined by assay-based typing. The repertoires were released in a freely available public database meant as a resource for research on the immune response to SARS-CoV-2. The sample metadata nearly always contained a de-identified subject ID, COVID-19 status, age in years and sex. Subjects who had been exposed to COVID-19, were actively infected with it, or had recovered from it provided the deeply sampled blood TCRbeta repertoires that made up the dataset. The material from the prospective study consisted of cDNA or gDNA derived from T cells, B-cell-depleted T cells, or PBMCs.

The investigation overall reported the following: The amount of clinical and demographic metadata varied by source and participant and was provided uncurated.

Each collaborating institution followed its own protocols to collect whole blood in K2EDTA tubes. Collaborator samples were shipped for TCRbeta analysis as frozen whole blood, isolated PBMCs, or DNA extracted from either sample type. On this clone itself: Which antigen it targets is not known. No quality values exist for individual bases; no much larger clone is one base distant.

TCRbeta CDR3 regions were amplified from genomic DNA using the immunoSEQ Assay, a bias-controlled multiplex PCR. As for the authors' bioinformatics: Within the assay, amplification of reference gene primers was used to estimate how many nucleated cells each sample contained. To quantify the absolute abundance of each unique TCRbeta CDR3 rearrangement, sequence reads were collapsed and filtered. For each sample, productive Simpson clonality was calculated as the square root of Simpson's diversity index across productive rearrangements. TCRdb carries this immuneACCESS record with in-frame sequences only. Its versions omit some clonotypes, under half of them owing to an unresolved V gene in the studies checked, with the rest unexplained. D and trimming come from the DNA, and the V and J calls and clone size come from that table. The sample includes roughly 110,000 clones, with about 91% observed a single time. Of the sample, approximately 6.8% is held by the ten largest clones.

Based on the germline V gene (reference sequence), the CDR1 and CDR2 sequences are PRHDT and FYEKMQ. Relative to germline, V is missing 0 bases and J is missing 5 bases, with 2 bases of the junction outside any gene match. The CDR3, from cysteine to phenylalanine, totals 14 residues. Only the CDR3 part of the read is kept: 42 bases, read in frame from the first base. The rearrangement joined TRBV13 to TRBJ2-3; a stretch of 7 junction bases matches TRBD1. Sequencing was carried out using peripheral blood. The receptor was derived from a man aged 50 or older with active or convalescent COVID-19. The CDR3 region reads CASSLGTGLDTQYF. The DNA is TGTGCCAGCAGCTTAGGGACAGGGTTAGATACGCAGTATTTT.